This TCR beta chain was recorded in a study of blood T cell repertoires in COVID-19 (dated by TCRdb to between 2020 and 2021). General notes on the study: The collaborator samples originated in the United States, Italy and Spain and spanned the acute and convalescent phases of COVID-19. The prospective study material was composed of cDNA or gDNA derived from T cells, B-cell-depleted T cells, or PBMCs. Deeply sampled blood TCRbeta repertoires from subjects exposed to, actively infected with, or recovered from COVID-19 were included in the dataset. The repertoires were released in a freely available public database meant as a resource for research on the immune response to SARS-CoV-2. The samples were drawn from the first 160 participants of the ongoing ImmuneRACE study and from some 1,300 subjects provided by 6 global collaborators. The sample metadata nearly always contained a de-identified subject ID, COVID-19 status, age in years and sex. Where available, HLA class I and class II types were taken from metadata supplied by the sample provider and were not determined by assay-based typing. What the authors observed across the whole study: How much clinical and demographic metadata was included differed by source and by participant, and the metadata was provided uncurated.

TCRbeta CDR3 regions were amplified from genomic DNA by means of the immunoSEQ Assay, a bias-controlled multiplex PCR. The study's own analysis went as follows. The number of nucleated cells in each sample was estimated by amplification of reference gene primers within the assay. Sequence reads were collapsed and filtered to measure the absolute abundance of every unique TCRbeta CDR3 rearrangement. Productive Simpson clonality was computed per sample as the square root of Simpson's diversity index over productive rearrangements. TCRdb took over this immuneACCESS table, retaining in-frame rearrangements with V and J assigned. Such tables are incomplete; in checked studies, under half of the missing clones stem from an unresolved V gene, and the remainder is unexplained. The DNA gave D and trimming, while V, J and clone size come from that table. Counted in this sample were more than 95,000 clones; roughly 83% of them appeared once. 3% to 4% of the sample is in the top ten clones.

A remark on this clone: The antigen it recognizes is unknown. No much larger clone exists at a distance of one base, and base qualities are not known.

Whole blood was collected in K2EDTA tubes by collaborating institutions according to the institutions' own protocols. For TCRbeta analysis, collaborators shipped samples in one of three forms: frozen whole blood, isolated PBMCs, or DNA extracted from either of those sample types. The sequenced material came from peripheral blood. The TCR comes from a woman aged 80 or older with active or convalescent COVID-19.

The nucleotide sequence reads TGTGCCAGCAGCTTGGCTTTGGGCGCTTTGGACAGCCCGAATTCACCCCTCCACTTT. Its translation is CASSLALGALDSPNSPLHF. This receptor chain uses TRBV5-8 and TRBJ1-6; the D region possibly corresponds to TRBD1 (6 bases align). As encoded in the germline V gene, CDR1 is SGHTS while CDR2 is YDEGEE. At the junction V is shortened by 0 bases and J by 7 bases, with 23 bases in between. Counted from cysteine to phenylalanine, this CDR3 has 19 amino acids. Solely the CDR3 DNA is kept, with 57 bases framed from the first base.